The T cell receptor (beta chain) under discussion was sequenced for a study of blood T cell repertoires in COVID-19. Per the germline V gene, CDR1 is SGHRS and CDR2 is YFSETQ. With 5 bases removed from V and 2 bases from J, the gap between germline ends came to 10 bases. The CDR3 length is 13 residues. Here immunoSEQ multiplex PCR was the method, and the copy in TCRdb shows in-frame clones only, minus some. The table shows about 80,000 clones, with 82% occurring only once. This clone was counted between two and nine times. Material: peripheral blood. V is TRBV5-1 and J is TRBJ2-5; D gene unclear. The TCR sequence derives from a human donor in a cohort sampled during active COVID-19. The DNA of the CDR3 is TGCGCCAGCAGTCGTGGGCTACAAGAGACCCAGTACTTC. It is translated as CASSRGLQETQYF.